This T cell receptor (beta chain) comes out of a study of early T cells in non-severe SARS-CoV-2 infection. CDR3 length: 10 amino acids. CDR1 and CDR2 from the germline V gene are WSHSY and SAAADI. Trimming removed 7 bases at V and 8 bases at J, with 3 bases between. In the library, individual cDNA molecules carried attached unique molecular identifiers. One entry per CDR3 protein, called by TCRdb with MiXCR from the 5' RACE reads. The repertoire has roughly 48,000 distinct CDR3 sequences, 8% of them found once; the top ten carry around 9.4%. Study-level findings and limits: VDJdb matches were skewed toward anti-spike CD8 T cell responses.

This clonotype was seen many times. Its cognate antigen is unknown. The genes are TRBV10-2 and TRBJ1-6; D remains ambiguous. This clonotype originated in an adult who was a healthcare worker with PCR-confirmed SARS-CoV-2 infection or an uninfected control (not recorded which). The sample comprised whole blood. CDR3 region: CASTDSPLHF. For the CDR3, the DNA is TGCGCCAGCACTGATTCACCCCTCCACTTT.